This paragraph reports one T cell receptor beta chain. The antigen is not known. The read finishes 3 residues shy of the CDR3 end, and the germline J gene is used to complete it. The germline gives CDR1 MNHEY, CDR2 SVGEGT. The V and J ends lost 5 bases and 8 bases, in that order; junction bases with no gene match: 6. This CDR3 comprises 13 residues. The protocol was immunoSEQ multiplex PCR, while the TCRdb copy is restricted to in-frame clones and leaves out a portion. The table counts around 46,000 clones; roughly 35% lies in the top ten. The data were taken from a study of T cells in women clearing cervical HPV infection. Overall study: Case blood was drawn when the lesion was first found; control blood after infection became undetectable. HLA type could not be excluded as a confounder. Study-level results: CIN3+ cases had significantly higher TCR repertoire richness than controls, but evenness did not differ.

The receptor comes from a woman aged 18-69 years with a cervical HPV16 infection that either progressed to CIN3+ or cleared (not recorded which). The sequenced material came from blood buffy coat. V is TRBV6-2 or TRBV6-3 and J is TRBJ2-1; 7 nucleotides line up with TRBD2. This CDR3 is CASSLQAGYEQFF. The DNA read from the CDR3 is TGTGCCAGCAGTCTACAAGCGGGATATGAG.